This T cell receptor beta chain came from a study of control samples from healthy donors and cancer patients. Method: immunoSEQ multiplex PCR; TCRdb's copy keeps in-frame clones and lacks some. The sample lists around 170,000 clones; 90% were seen once. Deletions cut 4 bases from V and 0 bases from J, with 4 bases between. In germline, CDR1 is LNHDA, CDR2 SQIVND (reference sequence). The CDR3 has 13 residues. The source of this sequence is a woman aged 50 to 65 in good health. V usage is TRBV19 and J usage is TRBJ1-5; no definite D call. The material sequenced was blood. The CDR3 protein is CASSSHSNQPQHF. In nucleotides, the CDR3 is TGTGCCAGTAGTAGCCATAGCAATCAGCCCCAGCATTTT.